The T cell receptor beta chain under discussion was sequenced for a study of immune cell composition in non-small cell lung cancer. Trimming took 9 bases from V and 0 from J, leaving 11 bases between them. This CDR3 has 13 residues. CDR1 and CDR2 from the germline V gene are MNHEY and SMNVEV (reference sequence). Normal lung was sampled as far from the tumour as possible, at least 3 cm. Sequenced by immunoSEQ multiplex PCR; TCRdb stores in-frame clones only, minus some. The profile covers about 6,700 clones, with roughly two thirds appearing a single time and around a tenth taken by the ten largest. This sequence originates from a human donor with non-small cell lung cancer. The sequencing input was non-adjacent lung tissue. The genes are TRBV27 and TRBJ1-1; no reliable D call. The CDR3: CASIQQMNTEAFF. The CDR3 DNA is TGTGCCAGTATCCAACAGATGAACACTGAAGCTTTCTTT.